This T cell receptor (beta chain) was retrieved from a study of T-cell memory formation after mild COVID-19. Background on the study: Clusters of TCRs were largely donor specific.

Germline V gives CDR1 ENHRY, CDR2 SYGVKD. V dropped 2 bases and J dropped 8 bases, with 7 bases sitting between them. The CDR3 length is 12 residues. TCRdb reprocessed the 5' RACE reads via MiXCR and lists one record per CDR3 protein. The sample includes about 360,000 distinct CDR3 sequences, 13% to 15% of them seen just once. The chain carries TRBV10-3 and TRBJ2-1, with D unclear. The sample was PBMCs or a T cell subset sorted from them (not recorded which). The receptor was derived from a man younger than 30 who had mild COVID-19 (a few samples of this study predate the infection). Cell type and time point are not known. The CDR3 DNA reads as TGTGCCATCAGTGAGGCCGGGTATGAGCAGTTCTTC. Its protein product is CAISEAGYEQFF.